Listed below are T cell receptor beta chains from one sample, sequenced in a study of cytomegalovirus exposure and HLA in healthy donors. This table comes from immunoSEQ multiplex PCR, and its TCRdb copy is limited to in-frame clones, with some not included. Of over 100,000 clones in the sample, about 8.5% were seen once. The material sequenced was PBMCs. The receptors come from a man aged 40-49 years in good health and CMV-seronegative. Both conserved end residues are part of each CDR3.

V: TRBV7-2; length: 15; CDR3: CASSPVTGSGQPQHF
V: TRBV7-7; length: 12; CDR3: CASNSSNSPLHF
V: TRBV10-3; length: 15; CDR3: CAISELTGSNSPLHF
V: TRBV7-6; length: 15; CDR3: CASSLNRGFTGELFF
V: TRBV23-1; length: 17; CDR3: CASSPGGKWTANSPLHF
V: TRBV6-5; length: 15; CDR3: CASSYMGPSTDTQYF
V: TRBV5-5; length: 15; CDR3: CASSSRDRGIETQYF
V: TRBV4-3; length: 14; CDR3: CASSARQEGNTIYF
V: TRBV4-1; length: 14; CDR3: CASSQGPTSDGYTF
V: TRBV2; length: 12; CDR3: CASRGTAGELFF
V: TRBV5-1; length: 14; CDR3: CASSPGTVNYGYTF
V: TRBV19; length: 15; CDR3: CASSLWEGALDEQFF
V: TRBV2; length: 15; CDR3: CASSKRQGGHEKLFF
V: TRBV5-1; length: 14; CDR3: CASSLGRQEAEAFF
V: TRBV9; length: 16; CDR3: CASSDGTGVTSTEAFF
V: TRBV15; length: 14; CDR3: CATSREWAGYGYTF
V: TRBV27; length: 14; CDR3: CASSLRGFNQPQHF
V: TRBV7-2; length: 14; CDR3: CASSLSGEFNEQFF
V: TRBV2; length: 15; CDR3: CASSEVGQGAKKLFF
V: TRBV27; length: 15; CDR3: CASSLTGGFLEKLFF
V: TRBV9; length: 15; CDR3: CASSPRQGPNTEAFF
V: TRBV5-6; length: 12; CDR3: CASGAGGETQYF
V: TRBV7-3; length: 13; CDR3: CASSPLPGSEAFF
V: TRBV27; length: 14; CDR3: CASSLSRDSYEQYF
V: TRBV7-2; length: 15; CDR3: CASSSRQGSVSPLHF
V: TRBV4-3; length: 17; CDR3: CASSPGTGSQLRYEQYF
V: TRBV28; length: 16; CDR3: CASSPRGGLSTDTQYF
V: TRBV4-1; length: 17; CDR3: CASSQGAWDRGNTEAFF
V: TRBV5-1; length: 12; CDR3: CASSLGGQGHTF
V: TRBV7-9; length: 14; CDR3: CASSYRPNTGELFF
V: TRBV29-1; length: 13; CDR3: CSVGQNTNYGYTF
V: TRBV6-7; length: 13; CDR3: CAIHPGTSYEQYF
V: TRBV2; length: 14; CDR3: CASSADRGYSPLHF